The 17 T cell receptor beta chains reported below all come from one sample, sequenced in a study of cytotoxic CD8 clonotypes in ibrutinib-treated CLL. The protocol was immunoSEQ multiplex PCR, while the TCRdb copy is restricted to in-frame clones and leaves out a portion. The sample holds 35,000 or so clones; over 55% are singletons and the top ten take roughly a sixth. Sequencing was performed on PBMCs, taken at disease progression, from a patient treated with ibrutinib. All receptors derive from a human donor with chronic lymphocytic leukemia.

This clone was picked up one time. The genes are TRBV6-5 and TRBJ1-2; D is unclear. The CDR3 sequence is 15 residues long. V was trimmed by 0 bases and J by 6 bases, leaving 14 bases between them. The V gene's germline CDR1 is MNHEY and CDR2 SVGAGI. CDR3 region: CASSYSPASTNGYTF. The CDR3 DNA reads as TGTGCCAGCAGTTACTCCCCGGCATCTACGAATGGCTACACCTTC.

In its sample, this clone was seen a few times. The chain recombines TRBV6-6 with TRBJ2-2, with D unresolved. Germline-derived CDR1 and CDR2 are MNHNY and SVGAGI (reference sequence). The CDR3 length is 14 residues. With 7 bases removed from V and 5 bases from J, the gap between germline ends came to 14 bases. The CDR3 here is CASKSEGRTGELFF. CDR3 sequence (DNA): TGTGCCAGCAAGTCCGAAGGGCGAACCGGGGAGCTGTTTTTT.

The rearrangement uses TRBV6-5 and TRBJ1-1, with D maybe TRBD1 (5 bases). Germline loops: CDR1 MNHEY, CDR2 SVGAGI. The CDR3 runs to 14 residues. Trimming removed 2 bases from V and 1 base from J, with 8 bases in between. CDR3 nucleotides: TGTGCCAGCAGTTACAGGGACCAGAACACTGAAGCTTTCTTT. Translation gives CASSYRDQNTEAFF.

The chain combines TRBV11-2 with TRBJ1-5; D gene ambiguous. Germline V gives CDR1 SGHAT, CDR2 FQNNGV. V gave up 5 bases and J gave up 3 bases, with 14 bases separating them. This CDR3 has 15 residues. This CDR3 reads CASSPWGGFNQPQHF. In DNA, the CDR3 is TGTGCCAGCAGCCCGTGGGGAGGCTTCAATCAGCCCCAGCATTTT.

This clone was seen a few times. The CDR3 sequence is CATSRDHHRAGEKLFF. CDR3 coding DNA: TGTGCCACCAGCAGAGATCACCACCGGGCAGGCGAAAAACTGTTTTTT. This rearrangement joins TRBV15 to TRBJ1-4, with no clear D. Germline V CDR1 and CDR2: LNHNV, YYDKDF (reference sequence). The CDR3 is made up of 16 amino acids. The V end was cut by 0 bases, the J end by 8 bases, with 16 bases between.

This clone showed up just a few times. V is TRBV27 and J is TRBJ2-3, with TRBD1 as a possible D gene (6 bases). This CDR3 has 16 amino acids. Germline V lookup: CDR1 MNHEY, CDR2 SMNVEV (reference sequence). V was pared by 6 bases and J by 3 bases, with 19 bases between. CDR3 nucleotide sequence: TGTGCCAGCAGGTCCCAGAGTTACAGGGTGACAGATACGCAGTATTTT. It is translated as CASRSQSYRVTDTQYF.

In its sample, this clone was seen a few times. This rearrangement joins TRBV6-6 to TRBJ1-1; D uncertain. The CDR3 length is 15 residues. Between the trimmed V and J ends, which lost 8 bases and 4 bases, there was a span of 20 bases. Germline loops: CDR1 MNHNY, CDR2 SVGAGI (reference sequence). CDR3 in DNA: TGTGCCAGCGGACCGCTGAGGCGTCGGGCCACTGAAGCTTTCTTT. Residues: CASGPLRRRATEAFF.

This clone turned up a few times. The chain carries TRBV27 and TRBJ2-3, with 8 bases identical to TRBD2. The J segment lost 3 bases and the V segment lost 8 bases, leaving 7 bases of the junction unmatched. Germline V gene data show CDR1 as MNHEY and CDR2 as SMNVEV (reference sequence). This CDR3 contains 14 residues. The CDR3 bases are TGTGCCAGCGGCTTAGCGGGGTTGACAGATACGCAGTATTTT. It translates to CASGLAGLTDTQYF.

The gene calls are TRBV20-1 and TRBJ2-1; D gene unclear. V dropped 2 bases and J dropped 1 base, with 0 bases sitting between them. The CDR3 consists of 11 residues. Germline loops: CDR1 DFQATT, CDR2 SNEGSKA (reference sequence). This CDR3 is CSARSYNEQFF. CDR3 bases: TGCAGTGCTAGATCCTACAATGAGCAGTTCTTC.

Here the CDR3 DNA reads TGTGCCAGCAGCCGGAGGGTTAGCAATCAGCCCCAGCATTTT. Translation gives CASSRRVSNQPQHF. V gene TRBV6-1 combines with J gene TRBJ1-5; D is unresolved. The CDR3 extends over 14 amino acids. The V end was cut by 6 bases, the J end by 0 bases, with 9 bases between. Per germline, CDR1 MNHNS and CDR2 SASEGT.

This sequence joins TRBV5-4 and TRBJ2-3, with 9 bases lining up with TRBD2. Per germline, CDR1 SGHNT and CDR2 YYREEE (reference sequence). This CDR3 comprises 15 residues. The V and J ends lost 5 bases and 1 base, in that order; junction bases with no gene match: 5. CDR3 amino acids: CASSMTSGRTDTQYF. The CDR3, as DNA: TGTGCCAGCAGTATGACTAGCGGACGCACAGATACGCAGTATTTT.

The chain uses TRBV2 and TRBJ1-2; D perhaps matches TRBD1 (6 bases). Per the germline V gene, CDR1 is SNHLY and CDR2 is FYNNEI. The CDR3 is 11 residues long. Trimming stripped 11 bases from V and 6 bases from J, with 13 bases between. DNA for the CDR3: TGTGCCCCCGGGACACGAGATGGCTACACCTTC. Protein product: CAPGTRDGYTF.

This clone was counted a few times. CDR3 nucleotides: TGTGCCAGCAGTGACTCGGGGACAAATAACTATGGCTACACCTTC. It is translated as CASSDSGTNNYGYTF. The chain uses TRBV6-4 and TRBJ1-2, with D tentatively TRBD1 (6 bases). Germline V lookup: CDR1 MRHNA, CDR2 SNTAGT. V was clipped by 0 bases and J by 1 base, with 9 bases between them. The CDR3 contains 15 residues.

About this clone itself: Other DNA sequences in this sample translate to the same CDR3. V usage is TRBV13 and J usage is TRBJ1-1; no clear D. The CDR3 is made up of 13 amino acids. Germline-derived CDR1 and CDR2 are PRHDT and FYEKMQ (reference sequence). Trimming left V 1 base short and J 2 bases short, with 5 bases between. This chain's CDR3 is CASSLEVNTEAFF. The CDR3 nucleotides are TGTGCCAGCAGCTTAGAAGTAAACACTGAAGCTTTCTTT.

This clone was seen only once. The chain is built from TRBV5-6 and TRBJ2-5; tentatively, D is TRBD1 or TRBD2 (6 bases each). Germline-derived CDR1 and CDR2 are SGHDT and YYEEEE. This CDR3 comprises 14 residues. Deletions cut 0 bases from V and 5 bases from J, with 11 bases between. The CDR3, as DNA: TGTGCCAGCAGCTTGGGCAAGGGGGGTGAGACCCAGTACTTC. Its translation is CASSLGKGGETQYF. Full variable domain (rest looked up from reference TRBV5-6 and TRBJ2-5): DAGVTQSPTHLIKTRGQQVTLRCSPKSGHDTVSWYQQALGQGPQFIFQYYEEEERQRGNFPDRFSGHQFPNYSSELNVNALLLGDSALYLCASSLGKGGETQYFGPGTRLLVL.

This clone is classed as medium-sized. The chain uses TRBV5-1 and TRBJ1-6; possibly TRBD1 for D (5 bases). This CDR3 is 16 amino acids long. The V gene lost 0 bases and the J gene lost 7 bases, with 14 bases spanning the gap. CDR1 is SGHRS, CDR2 YFSETQ, per germline. The CDR3 here is CASSLVSGQTNSPLHF. The CDR3 coding sequence is TGCGCCAGCAGCTTGGTATCAGGGCAGACAAATTCACCCCTCCACTTT.

The rearrangement joins TRBV5-1 to TRBJ2-2; D unclear. The CDR3 contains 16 residues. Trimming shortened V by 1 base and J by 8 bases, and 18 bases separated the two germline ends. Germline CDR1 SGHRS, CDR2 YFSETQ. The CDR3 loop is CASSLHGPQVNGELFF. In DNA form, the CDR3 reads TGCGCCAGCAGCTTGCACGGGCCCCAAGTGAATGGGGAGCTGTTTTTT.